The 22 T cell receptor beta chains presented below share a single source sample, sequenced in a study of regulatory T cells in long-lasting Graves disease. Stated time point: newly diagnosed GD, antithyroid drugs for less than 3 months. PBMCs provided the RNA from which the TCR library was made. iRepertoire HTBI primers and Arm-PCR of CDR3 regions built TCR beta libraries. MiXCR, run by TCRdb on the multiplex PCR reads, gives a single entry per CDR3 protein. Here the sample spans more than 300,000 distinct CDR3 sequences, around 15% being singletons. These same data were also listed under a study on T cells in Graves' hyperthyroidism and ophthalmopathy.

The sequencing used peripheral blood mononuclear cells (PBMCs), collected at new diagnosis, from a patient treated with antithyroid drugs. The source of these receptors is a woman aged 18-29 years with Graves disease.

This clonotype was detected only a few times. The CDR3 nucleotides are TGTGCCAGCCAGCCCGGGGGGGGGGGGACCCAGTACTTC. Its protein product is CASQPGGGGTQYF. The V and J genes are TRBV6-1 and TRBJ2-5; 8 nucleotides align to TRBD2. CDR3 length: 13 residues. Trimming removed 8 bases from V and 7 bases from J; junction bases left unmatched: 9. Germline values: CDR1 MNHNS, CDR2 SASEGT.

This clonotype has a count of ten or more. The CDR3 sequence: CSARALYRPNQPQHF. The CDR3 bases are TGCAGTGCTAGAGCTTTATACAGACCCAATCAGCCCCAGCATTTT. The chain has TRBV20-1 and TRBJ1-5; unclear D gene. The CDR3 has 15 residues. Between the trimmed V and J ends, which lost 1 base and 3 bases, there was a span of 13 bases. The germline gives CDR1 DFQATT, CDR2 SNEGSKA (reference sequence).

This clonotype was picked up many times. V and J are TRBV20-1 and TRBJ2-7, with TRBD2 matching over 9 bases. Losses at the gene ends were 6 bases for V and 2 bases for J; bases not matched to a gene: 5. The CDR3 length is 13 residues. Per the germline V gene, CDR1 is DFQATT and CDR2 is SNEGSKA (reference sequence). The DNA for the CDR3 is TGCAGTGCCCCGAGCGGGGGGACCTACGAGCAGTACTTC. Its translation is CSAPSGGTYEQYF.

There are many counts of this clonotype. The rearrangement links TRBV2 to TRBJ2-3; possibly TRBD1 or TRBD2 for D (7 bases each). Per germline, CDR1 SNHLY and CDR2 FYNNEI. This CDR3 has 14 residues. V gave up 5 bases and J gave up 4 bases, with 13 bases separating them. The CDR3 DNA is TGTGCCAGCAGTCTACAGGGGAGGGCAGATACGCAGTATTTT. Encoded protein: CASSLQGRADTQYF.

Of note for this clonotype: It may be a read error: a sequence one base away is much more abundant. The chain joins TRBV5-6 to TRBJ1-1; 7 nucleotides align to TRBD1. This CDR3 has 15 amino acids. The germline gives CDR1 SGHDT, CDR2 YYEEEE. The ends lost 3 bases at V and 4 bases at J; junction bases unmatched: 9. CDR3 bases: TGTGCCAGCAGCTCACCCCCCAGGGGGGGCACTGAAGCTTTCTTT. Protein: CASSSPPRGGTEAFF.

This clonotype came up many times. The rearrangement links TRBV12-3 or TRBV12-4 to TRBJ2-7; 12 nucleotides line up with TRBD2. Losses at the gene ends were 7 bases for V and 2 bases for J; bases not matched to a gene: 3. The CDR3 has 14 residues. CDR3 DNA: TGTGCCAGCACCTGGACTAGCGGGACCTACGAGCAGTACTTC. Its translation: CASTWTSGTYEQYF.

This clonotype has a count of ten or more. The V and J genes are TRBV18 and TRBJ2-7, with 11 bases fitting TRBD1. This CDR3 comprises 15 residues. Germline CDR1 is KGHSH and CDR2 is LQKENI. After removal of 2 bases from V and 7 bases from J, the junction contained 7 bases not matched to a gene. The CDR3 is CASSPAGTGGREQYF. CDR3 DNA sequence: TGTGCCAGCTCACCAGCCGGGACAGGGGGGCGGGAGCAGTACTTC.

This clonotype has ten or more counts. V and J are TRBV6-1 and TRBJ1-1; D remains unclear. Per germline, CDR1 MNHNS and CDR2 SASEGT. Between the trimmed V and J ends, which lost 0 bases and 1 base, there was a span of 6 bases. This CDR3 is built from 14 residues. This CDR3 is CASSEAPQNTEAFF. CDR3 coding DNA: TGTGCCAGCAGTGAAGCGCCCCAGAACACTGAAGCTTTCTTT.

This clonotype was picked up a small number of times. This chain joins TRBV12-3 or TRBV12-4 and TRBJ2-3; possibly TRBD1 or TRBD2 for D (6 bases each). The V end was cut by 7 bases, the J end by 2 bases, with 19 bases between. This CDR3 has 16 residues. CDR3: CASIPAGGRFTDTQYF. CDR3 nucleotides: TGTGCCAGCATCCCAGCCGGGGGCCGATTCACAGATACGCAGTATTTT.

This clonotype was detected many times. J is TRBJ2-7 and V is TRBV28, with D possibly being TRBD2 (6 bases). This CDR3 comprises 17 residues. Germline CDR1 MDHEN, CDR2 SYDVKM. V lost 3 bases, J lost 2 bases, and 20 bases lay in between. CDR3 sequence reads: CASSLLPWRGTAYEQYF. CDR3 DNA: TGTGCCAGCAGTTTGTTGCCTTGGCGGGGTACGGCCTACGAGCAGTACTTC.

The CDR3 sequence is CASSLTGHYGYTF. The CDR3 coding sequence is TGTGCCAGTAGTTTGACAGGACACTATGGCTACACCTTC. The genes are TRBV19 and TRBJ1-2; TRBD1 is a possible D gene (6 bases). The CDR3 contains 13 residues. V dropped 5 bases and J dropped 3 bases, with 10 bases sitting between them. Germline V CDR1 and CDR2: LNHDA, SQIVND (reference sequence).

This clonotype was seen many times. The chain recombines TRBV29-1 with TRBJ2-7; 13 nucleotides align to TRBD2. The CDR3 is made up of 16 amino acids. Germline CDR1 SQVTM, CDR2 ANQGSEA. The trim removed 4 bases at V and 2 bases at J, leaving 8 bases unmatched. The DNA for the CDR3 is TGCAGCGTTGCAGGGACTAGCGGGAAACCCCCCTACGAGCAGTACTTC. Amino acid sequence: CSVAGTSGKPPYEQYF.

This clonotype has at least ten counts. J is TRBJ2-1 and V is TRBV5-6; D ambiguous. Germline CDR1 reads SGHDT; CDR2 reads YYEEEE. The CDR3 runs to 17 residues. Trimming cost V 4 bases and J 3 bases, with 20 bases left between them. CDR3 in amino acids: CASSQRSRPSDYNEQFF. CDR3 nucleotide sequence: TGTGCCAGCAGCCAGCGTTCGAGACCCTCCGACTACAATGAGCAGTTCTTC.

The table lists this clonotype with a few counts. The V and J genes are TRBV3-1 and TRBJ2-4, with TRBD2 matching over 7 bases. The CDR3 is 15 residues long. Germline assignment: CDR1 LGHDT and CDR2 YNNKEL (reference sequence). J was trimmed by 2 bases and V by 2 bases; bases with no gene match: 3. In nucleotides, the CDR3 is TGTGCCAGCAGCCAAAAAGCGGGATCCAAAAACATTCAGTACTTC. Its protein product is CASSQKAGSKNIQYF.

The chain carries TRBV19 and TRBJ1-5; the match to TRBD1 covers 8 bases. There are 16 residues in the CDR3. The V and J ends lost 5 bases and 5 bases, in that order; junction bases with no gene match: 11. Germline V CDR1 and CDR2: LNHDA, SQIVND (reference sequence). CDR3 loop: CASSPLDRDGYQPQHF. As DNA, the CDR3 is TGTGCCAGTAGTCCCTTGGACAGGGATGGGTATCAGCCCCAGCATTTT.

The sample holds many counts of this clonotype. V and J are TRBV29-1 and TRBJ2-7; D could derive from TRBD1 or TRBD2 (6 bases each). The CDR3 covers 15 residues. CDR1 is SQVTM and CDR2 is ANQGSEA in the germline V gene. Trimming shortened V by 2 bases and J by 4 bases, and 18 bases separated the two germline ends. CDR3 nucleotides: TGCAGCGTTGAACGGGGGCTCCGTACTCCTTACGAGCAGTACTTC. Translation: CSVERGLRTPYEQYF.

This rearrangement joins TRBV12-3 or TRBV12-4 to TRBJ2-7; 7 bases match TRBD1. J lost 4 bases, V lost 3 bases, and 9 bases had no gene match. This CDR3 spans 15 amino acids. CDR3 region: CASSFAPGRGYEQYF. CDR3 DNA: TGTGCCAGCAGTTTTGCCCCGGGCAGGGGGTACGAGCAGTACTTC.

This clonotype has just a few counts. The chain combines TRBV4-1 with TRBJ2-4; TRBD2 matches 7 bases. Germline assignment: CDR1 MGHRA and CDR2 YSYEKL. Losses at the gene ends were 3 bases for V and 0 bases for J; bases not matched to a gene: 14. CDR3 length equals 19 residues. For the CDR3, the DNA is TGCGCCAGCAGCCAGACCGGAAGAGGGCGGGGGATAGCCAAAAACATTCAGTACTTC. The encoded protein is CASSQTGRGRGIAKNIQYF.

About this clonotype itself: Likely a read error: the CDR3 ends without its conserved phenylalanine or tryptophan. The genes are TRBV5-1 and TRBJ1-2, with 11 bases matching TRBD1. V lost 3 bases and J lost 3; bases outside the gene matches: 7. This CDR3 region has 16 residues. Germline lookup yields CDR1 SGHRS and CDR2 YFSETQ. The CDR3 loop is CASSSRTGGVDYGYTI. CDR3 DNA sequence: TGCGCCAGCAGCTCACGGACAGGGGGCGTCGACTATGGCTACACCATC.

This clonotype was counted many times. J is TRBJ2-6 and V is TRBV27; either TRBD1 or TRBD2 may fit D (6 bases each). CDR1 and CDR2 from the germline V gene are MNHEY and SMNVEV (reference sequence). V lost 7 bases and J 0 bases, leaving 7 bases between the germline ends. The CDR3 is 14 amino acids. The CDR3 sequence: CASTGASGANVLTF. Written as DNA, the CDR3 is TGTGCCAGCACGGGGGCCTCTGGGGCCAACGTCCTGACTTTC.

This clonotype has at least ten counts. The chain employs TRBV10-3 and TRBJ1-1; perhaps TRBD1 as D (6 bases). The CDR3 is 12 amino acids. V lost 8 bases, J lost 5 bases, and 12 bases lay in between. CDR1 is ENHRY, CDR2 SYGVKD, per germline. CDR3 region: CAIGGLVTEAFF. The CDR3 bases are TGTGCCATCGGGGGGCTTGTTACTGAAGCTTTCTTT.

This clonotype came up many times. The rearrangement uses TRBV18 and TRBJ2-1; 7 bases are shared with TRBD2. J lost 10 bases, V lost 1 base, and 7 bases had no gene match. Looked up from germline, CDR1 is KGHSH and CDR2 is LQKENI. The CDR3 covers 14 residues. CDR3 loop: CASSPLPSGEEQFF. CDR3 nucleotide sequence: TGTGCCAGCTCACCACTACCTAGCGGAGAGGAGCAGTTCTTC.